Following are 8 T cell receptor beta chains from one sample sequenced in a study of PD-1 blockade in classical Hodgkin lymphoma. With no exception, relapse followed autologous stem cell transplantation in all patients, and brentuximab vedotin exposure varied. The method was immunoSEQ multiplex PCR; TCRdb's version includes in-frame clones alone and lacks a portion of them. The sample carries fewer than 25,000 clones, about four fifths recorded once. Sequencing used peripheral blood mononuclear cells (PBMCs), obtained before the second cycle of nivolumab. These receptors all come from a human donor with classical Hodgkin lymphoma.

V is TRBV5-6 and J is TRBJ2-5; 8 positions agree with TRBD1. With 2 bases clipped from V and 1 base from J, the junction kept 4 bases outside the gene matches. There are 15 residues in the CDR3. CDR1 SGHDT and CDR2 YYEEEE come from the germline V gene. The CDR3 nucleotides read TGTGCCAGCAGCTTATCCGGGACAGGCCAAGAGACCCAGTACTTC. Its protein product is CASSLSGTGQETQYF.

This clone was counted once. V gene TRBV7-9 combines with J gene TRBJ1-2; D might be TRBD1 (6 bases). The CDR3 extends over 14 amino acids. The V end was cut by 5 bases, the J end by 5 bases, with 15 bases between. Germline V gene data show CDR1 as SEHNR and CDR2 as FQNEAQ (reference sequence). The CDR3 sequence: CASSTGFFKYGYTF. In DNA, the CDR3 is TGTGCCAGCAGCACAGGGTTCTTTAAATATGGCTACACCTTC.

This clone has just one count. The chain is built from TRBV7-8 and TRBJ2-3, with D possibly matching TRBD2 (5 bases). The CDR3 sequence is 15 residues long. V dropped 2 bases and J dropped 3 bases, with 12 bases sitting between them. CDR1 SGHVS and CDR2 FQNEAQ come from the germline V gene. The CDR3 here is CASSLSGRRTDTQYF. The CDR3 region has the DNA TGTGCCAGCAGCTTATCGGGAAGGCGGACAGATACGCAGTATTTT.

A word on this clone: A read error may produce the germline difference seen at one junction end. The CDR3 protein is CAISLQGVEQCF. CDR3 coding DNA: TGTGCCATCAGCCTTCAGGGCGTCGAGCAGTGCTTC. V and J are TRBV10-3 and TRBJ2-7; TRBD1 is a possible D gene (5 bases). CDR1 is ENHRY and CDR2 is SYGVKD in the germline V gene. The CDR3 length is 12 residues.

V is TRBV28 and J is TRBJ2-7, with D tentatively TRBD1 (5 bases). V shed 5 bases and J shed 3 bases, with 14 bases lying between them. The germline CDR1 and CDR2 sequences are MDHEN and SYDVKM. This CDR3 is 14 amino acids long. As DNA, the CDR3 is TGTGCCAGCAGTGACGTCGGACAAAACTACGAGCAGTACTTC. This translates into CASSDVGQNYEQYF.

The genes are TRBV7-9 and TRBJ2-3, with D tentatively TRBD1 (6 bases). The CDR3 contains 16 residues. V gave up 5 bases and J gave up 4 bases, with 19 bases separating them. Per germline, CDR1 SEHNR and CDR2 FQNEAQ (reference sequence). The CDR3: CASSPTSGVQADTQYF. As DNA, the CDR3 is TGTGCCAGCAGCCCTACATCAGGGGTTCAGGCAGATACGCAGTATTTT.

The rearrangement joins TRBV7-6 to TRBJ2-3; no clear D gene. The CDR3 covers 17 residues. Germline V gene lookup returns CDR1 SGHVS and CDR2 FNYEAQ. Between the trimmed V and J ends, which lost 1 base and 2 bases, there was a span of 16 bases. This CDR3 reads CASSLGGTMVYTDTQYF. The CDR3 DNA is TGTGCCAGCAGCTTAGGAGGCACAATGGTATACACAGATACGCAGTATTTT.

CDR3 loop: CASSGLAGGADTQYF. Written as DNA, the CDR3 is TGCGCCAGCAGTGGCTTAGCGGGGGGCGCAGATACGCAGTATTTT. The chain recombines TRBV10-1 with TRBJ2-3, with 10 bases aligning to TRBD2. The length of the CDR3 is 15 residues. J was trimmed by 4 bases and V by 4 bases; bases with no gene match: 5. CDR1 WNHNN and CDR2 SYGVQD come from the germline V gene (reference sequence).